This T cell receptor beta chain was captured by sequencing in a study of OX40 agonist ivuxolimab in advanced cancers. V lost 1 base and J lost 0, with 10 bases in between. CDR1 and CDR2 (germline): KGHSH, LQKENI. The CDR3 runs to 16 residues. TCRdb's table, derived via immunoSEQ multiplex PCR, lists solely in-frame clones and lacks some. The sample includes around 53,000 clones, around 85% of them seen just once. Sequenced material: CD4+ or CD8+ T cells sorted from blood, taken in a trial of the OX40 agonist ivuxolimab. The rearrangement links TRBV18 to TRBJ1-5, with D perhaps TRBD1 (6 bases). This TCR was recovered from an adult with an advanced solid tumor such as melanoma, head and neck, liver or kidney cancer. The CDR3 DNA sequence: TGTGCCAGCTCACCACAGAGGACAGTTAGCAATCAGCCCCAGCATTTT. Residues: CASSPQRTVSNQPQHF.